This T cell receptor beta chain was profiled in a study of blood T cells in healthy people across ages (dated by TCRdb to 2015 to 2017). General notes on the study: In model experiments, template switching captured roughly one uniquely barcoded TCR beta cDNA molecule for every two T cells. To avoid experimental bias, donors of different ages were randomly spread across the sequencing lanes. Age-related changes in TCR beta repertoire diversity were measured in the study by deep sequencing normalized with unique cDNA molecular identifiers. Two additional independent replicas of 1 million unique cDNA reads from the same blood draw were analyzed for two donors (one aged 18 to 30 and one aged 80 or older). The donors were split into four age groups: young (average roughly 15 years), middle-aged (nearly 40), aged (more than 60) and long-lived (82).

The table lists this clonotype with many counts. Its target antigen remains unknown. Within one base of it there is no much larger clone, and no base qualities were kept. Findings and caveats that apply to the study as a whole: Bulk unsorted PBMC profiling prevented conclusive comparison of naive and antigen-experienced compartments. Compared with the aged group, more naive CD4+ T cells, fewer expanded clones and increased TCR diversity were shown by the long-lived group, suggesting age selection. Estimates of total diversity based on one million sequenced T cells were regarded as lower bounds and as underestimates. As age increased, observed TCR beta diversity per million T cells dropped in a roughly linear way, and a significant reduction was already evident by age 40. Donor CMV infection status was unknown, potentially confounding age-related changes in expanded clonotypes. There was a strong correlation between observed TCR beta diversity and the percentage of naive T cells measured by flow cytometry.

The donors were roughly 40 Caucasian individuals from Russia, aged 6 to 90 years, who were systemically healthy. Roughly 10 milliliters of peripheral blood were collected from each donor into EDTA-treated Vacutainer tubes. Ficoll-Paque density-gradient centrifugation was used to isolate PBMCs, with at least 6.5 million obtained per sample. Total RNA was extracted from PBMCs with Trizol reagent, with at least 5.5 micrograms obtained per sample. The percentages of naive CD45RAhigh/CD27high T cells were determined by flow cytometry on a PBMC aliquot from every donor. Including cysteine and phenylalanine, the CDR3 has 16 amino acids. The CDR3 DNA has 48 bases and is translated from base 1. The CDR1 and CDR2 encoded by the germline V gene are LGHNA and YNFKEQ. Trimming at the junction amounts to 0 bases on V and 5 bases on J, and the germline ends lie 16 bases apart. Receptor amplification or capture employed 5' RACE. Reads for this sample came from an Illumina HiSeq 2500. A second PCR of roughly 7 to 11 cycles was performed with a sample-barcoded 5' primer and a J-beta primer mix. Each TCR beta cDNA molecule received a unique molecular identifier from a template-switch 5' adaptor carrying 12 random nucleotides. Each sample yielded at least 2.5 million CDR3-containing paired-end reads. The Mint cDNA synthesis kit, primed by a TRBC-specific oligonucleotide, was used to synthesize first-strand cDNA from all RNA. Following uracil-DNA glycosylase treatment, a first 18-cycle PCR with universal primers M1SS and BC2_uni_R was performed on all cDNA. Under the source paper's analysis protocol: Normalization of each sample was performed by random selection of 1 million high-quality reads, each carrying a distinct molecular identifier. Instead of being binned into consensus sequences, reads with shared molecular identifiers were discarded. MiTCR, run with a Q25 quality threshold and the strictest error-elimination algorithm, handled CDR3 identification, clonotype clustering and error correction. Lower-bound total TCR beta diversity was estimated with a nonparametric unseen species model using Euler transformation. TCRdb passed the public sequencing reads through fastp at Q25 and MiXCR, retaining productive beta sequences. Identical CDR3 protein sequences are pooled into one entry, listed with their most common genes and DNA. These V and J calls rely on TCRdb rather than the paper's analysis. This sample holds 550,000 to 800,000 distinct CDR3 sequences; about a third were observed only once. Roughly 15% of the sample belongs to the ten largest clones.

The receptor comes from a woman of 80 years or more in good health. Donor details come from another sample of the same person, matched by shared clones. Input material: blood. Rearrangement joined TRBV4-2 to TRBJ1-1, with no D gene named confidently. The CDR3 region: CASSQDLLQRRTEAFF. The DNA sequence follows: TGTGCCAGCAGCCAAGATCTCTTACAGAGGCGAACTGAAGCTTTCTTT.